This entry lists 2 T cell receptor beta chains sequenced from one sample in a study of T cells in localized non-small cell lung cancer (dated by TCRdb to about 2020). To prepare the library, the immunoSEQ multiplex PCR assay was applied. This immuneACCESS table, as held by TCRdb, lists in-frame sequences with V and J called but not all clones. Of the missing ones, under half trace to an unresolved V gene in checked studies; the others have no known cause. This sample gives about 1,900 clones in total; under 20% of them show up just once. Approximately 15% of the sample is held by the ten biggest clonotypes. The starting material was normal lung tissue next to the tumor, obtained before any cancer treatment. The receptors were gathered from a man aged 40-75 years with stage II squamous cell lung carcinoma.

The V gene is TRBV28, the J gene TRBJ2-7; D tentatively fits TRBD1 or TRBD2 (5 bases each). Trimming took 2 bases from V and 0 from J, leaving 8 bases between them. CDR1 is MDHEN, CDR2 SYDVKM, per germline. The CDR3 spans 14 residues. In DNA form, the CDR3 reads TGTGCCAGCAGTTTAGGGGGAGCCTCCTACGAGCAGTACTTC. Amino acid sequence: CASSLGGASYEQYF.

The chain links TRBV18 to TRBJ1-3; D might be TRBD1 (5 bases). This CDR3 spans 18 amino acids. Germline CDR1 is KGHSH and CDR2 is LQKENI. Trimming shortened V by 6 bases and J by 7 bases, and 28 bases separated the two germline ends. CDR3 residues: CASSPERAGTGARNTIYF. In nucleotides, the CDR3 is TGTGCCAGCTCCCCGGAACGGGCAGGGACGGGTGCTCGGAACACCATATATTTT.